The subject of this entry is one T cell receptor beta chain. Its specificity is unknown. This sample stems from a study of T cell responses to AZD1222 COVID-19 vaccine. The J segment lost 1 base and the V segment lost 4 bases, leaving 7 bases of the junction unmatched. There are 16 residues in the CDR3. Looked up from germline, CDR1 is SGHRS and CDR2 is YFSETQ. Measured with immunoSEQ multiplex PCR; TCRdb has only the in-frame clones, and not every one. Found here are around 92,000 clones, approximately 91% of them singletons; the top ten hold 22%. Study-level findings and limits: Clonal diversity may have been underestimated in mostly white British donors. Baseline serology detected seropositivity in only a handful of AZD1222 recipients. Spike-specific TCRs gained breadth and depth after people received two AZD1222 doses.

Sequences were derived from peripheral blood, sampled on day 0 of AZD1222 vaccination. This sequence was found in an adult in good health. This chain joins TRBV5-1 and TRBJ2-2, with 7 bases aligning to TRBD2. The CDR3 here is CASSVRGVLNTGELFF. Written as DNA, the CDR3 is TGCGCCAGCAGCGTCCGGGGGGTTTTGAACACCGGGGAGCTGTTTTTT.